This T cell receptor (beta chain) originates from a study of T-cell memory formation after mild COVID-19. Study summary: Largely, the TCR clusters proved donor specific. Regarding the study as a whole: CM and EM subsets held most contracting CD4+ clones; EMRA held CD8+ ones. Detection of some responders pre-infection suggested pre-existing cross-reactive memory T cells participated.

This clonotype was counted between two and nine times. The antigen is undetermined. The V and J ends lost 5 bases and 3 bases respectively, with 10 bases between them. From germline, CDR1 is DFQATT and CDR2 SNEGSKA (reference sequence). This CDR3 is built from 12 residues. Barcoded TCR alpha and TCR beta cDNA libraries with UMIs came from 5'RACE using constant-segment primers. TCRdb processed the 5' RACE reads anew with MiXCR; each CDR3 protein has one entry. The data hold 350,000 to 550,000 distinct CDR3 sequences, with approximately 19% observed a single time. The receptor comes from a man aged 18 to 30 who had mild COVID-19 (a few samples of this study predate the infection). Cell type and time point are not known. Sample: PBMCs or a T cell subset sorted from them (not recorded which). The chain joins TRBV20-1 to TRBJ1-1, with a tentative D call TRBD1 (5 bases). Here the CDR3 reads CSAGRQYTEAFF. The CDR3 coding sequence is TGCAGTGCTGGACGACAGTACACTGAAGCTTTCTTT.